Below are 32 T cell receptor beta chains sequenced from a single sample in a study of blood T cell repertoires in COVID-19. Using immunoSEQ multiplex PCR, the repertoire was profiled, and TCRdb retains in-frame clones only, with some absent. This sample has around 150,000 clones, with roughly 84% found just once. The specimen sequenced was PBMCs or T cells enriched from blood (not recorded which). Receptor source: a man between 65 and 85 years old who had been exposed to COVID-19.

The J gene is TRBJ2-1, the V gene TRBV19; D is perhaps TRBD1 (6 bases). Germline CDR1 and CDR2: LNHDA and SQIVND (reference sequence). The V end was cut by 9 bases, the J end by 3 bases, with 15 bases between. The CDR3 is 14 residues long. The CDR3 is CASRRQEFYNEQFF. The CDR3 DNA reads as TGTGCCAGCCGAAGACAGGAGTTCTACAATGAGCAGTTCTTC.

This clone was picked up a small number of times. DNA of the CDR3: TGTGCCAGCACCAGGGACAGGGAACGAGGCTACACCTTC. It yields the protein CASTRDRERGYTF. The chain carries TRBV7-2 and TRBJ1-2; TRBD1 matches 9 bases. Germline V CDR1 and CDR2: SGHTA, FQGNSA. The CDR3 contains 13 residues. V shed 7 bases, J shed 8 bases, and the junction held 8 bases outside the gene matches.

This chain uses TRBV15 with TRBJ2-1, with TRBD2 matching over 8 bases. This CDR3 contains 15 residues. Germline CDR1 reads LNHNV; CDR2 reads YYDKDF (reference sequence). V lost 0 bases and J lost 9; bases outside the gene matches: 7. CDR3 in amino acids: CATSREGGGLGEQFF. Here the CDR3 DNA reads TGTGCCACCAGCAGAGAGGGCGGGGGGCTCGGTGAGCAGTTCTTC.

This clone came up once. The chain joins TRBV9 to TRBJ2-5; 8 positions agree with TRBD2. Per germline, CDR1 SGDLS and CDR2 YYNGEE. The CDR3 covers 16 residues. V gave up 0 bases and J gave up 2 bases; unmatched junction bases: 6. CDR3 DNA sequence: TGTGCCAGCAGCGTAGCTACCGAGCGGGGGCAAGAGACCCAGTACTTC. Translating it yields CASSVATERGQETQYF.

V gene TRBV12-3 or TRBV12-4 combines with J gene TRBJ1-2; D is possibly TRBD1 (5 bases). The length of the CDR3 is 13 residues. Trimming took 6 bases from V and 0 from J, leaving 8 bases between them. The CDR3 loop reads CASRLTANYGYTF. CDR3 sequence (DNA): TGTGCCAGCAGGTTGACAGCTAACTATGGCTACACCTTC.

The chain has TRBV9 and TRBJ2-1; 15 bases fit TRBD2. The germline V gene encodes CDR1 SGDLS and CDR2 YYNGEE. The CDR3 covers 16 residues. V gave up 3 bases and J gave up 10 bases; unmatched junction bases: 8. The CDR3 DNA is TGTGCCAGCAGCGGATGGACTAGCGGGGGGGCCCGGGAGCAGTTCTTC. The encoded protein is CASSGWTSGGAREQFF.

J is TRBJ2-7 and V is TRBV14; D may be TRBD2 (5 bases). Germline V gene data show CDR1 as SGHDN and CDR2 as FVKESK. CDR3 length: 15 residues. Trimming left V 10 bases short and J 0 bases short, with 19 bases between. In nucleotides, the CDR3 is TGTGCCACCCCCGGGCCAGCGGACCTCTCCTACGAGCAGTACTTC. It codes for CATPGPADLSYEQYF. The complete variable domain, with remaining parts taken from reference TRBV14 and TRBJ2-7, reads EAGVTQFPSHSVIEKGQTVTLRCDPISGHDNLYWYRRVMGKEIKFLLHFVKESKQDESGMPNNRFLAERTGGTYSTLKVQPAELEDSGVYFCATPGPADLSYEQYFGPGTRLTVT.

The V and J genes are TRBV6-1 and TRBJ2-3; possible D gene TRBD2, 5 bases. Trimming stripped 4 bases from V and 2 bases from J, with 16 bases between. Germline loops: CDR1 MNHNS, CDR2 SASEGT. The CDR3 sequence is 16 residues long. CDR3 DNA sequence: TGTGCCAGCAGTGGAAAAGCGGTCCCTTCCACAGATACGCAGTATTTT. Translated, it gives CASSGKAVPSTDTQYF.

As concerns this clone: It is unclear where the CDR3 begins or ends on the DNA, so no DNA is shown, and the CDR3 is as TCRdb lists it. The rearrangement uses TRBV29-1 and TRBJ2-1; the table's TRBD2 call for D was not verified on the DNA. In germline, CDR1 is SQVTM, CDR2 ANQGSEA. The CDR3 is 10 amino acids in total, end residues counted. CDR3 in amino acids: CSVAEGATFF.

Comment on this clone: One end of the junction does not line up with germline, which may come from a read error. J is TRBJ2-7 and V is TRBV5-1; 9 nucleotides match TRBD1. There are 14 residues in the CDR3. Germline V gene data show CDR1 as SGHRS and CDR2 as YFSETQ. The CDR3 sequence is CASSWGQGSSEQYF. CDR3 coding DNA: TGCGCCAGCAGCTGGGGACAGGGTTCCTCCGAGCAGTACTTC.

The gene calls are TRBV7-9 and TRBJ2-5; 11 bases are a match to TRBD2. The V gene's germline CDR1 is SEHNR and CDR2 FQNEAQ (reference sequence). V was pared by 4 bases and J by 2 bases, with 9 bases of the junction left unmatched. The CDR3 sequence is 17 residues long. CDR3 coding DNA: TGTGCCAGCAGCTGGCTAGCGGGGGGCCGAGCTCAAGAGACCCAGTACTTC. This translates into CASSWLAGGRAQETQYF.

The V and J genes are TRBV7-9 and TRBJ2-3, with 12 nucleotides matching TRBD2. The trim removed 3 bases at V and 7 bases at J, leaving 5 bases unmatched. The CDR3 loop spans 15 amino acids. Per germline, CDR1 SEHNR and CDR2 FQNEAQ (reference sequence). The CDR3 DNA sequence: TGTGCCAGCAGCTTTCCTAGCGGGGGGGAGAATACGCAGTATTTT. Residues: CASSFPSGGENTQYF.

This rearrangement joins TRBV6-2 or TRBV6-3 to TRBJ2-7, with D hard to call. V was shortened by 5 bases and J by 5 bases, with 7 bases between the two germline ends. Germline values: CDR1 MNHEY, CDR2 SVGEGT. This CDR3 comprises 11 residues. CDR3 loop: CASSTTDEQYF. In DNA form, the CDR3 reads TGTGCCAGCAGTACTACGGACGAGCAGTACTTC.

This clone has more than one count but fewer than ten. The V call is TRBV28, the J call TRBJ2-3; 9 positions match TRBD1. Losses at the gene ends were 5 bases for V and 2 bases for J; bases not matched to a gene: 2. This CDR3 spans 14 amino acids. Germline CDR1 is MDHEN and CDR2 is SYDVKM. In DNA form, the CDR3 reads TGTGCCAGCAGTACAGGGGGCAACACAGATACGCAGTATTTT. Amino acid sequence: CASSTGGNTDTQYF.

The CDR3, as DNA: TGTGCCAGCAGCTTATTTTCGGGGTCAGATACGCAGTATTTT. Translation: CASSLFSGSDTQYF. The J gene is TRBJ2-3, the V gene TRBV7-2; D possibly corresponds to TRBD2 (5 bases). The CDR3 has 14 amino acids. Germline V gene sequence: CDR1 SGHTA, CDR2 FQGNSA. Trimming shortened V by 2 bases and J by 4 bases, and 10 bases separated the two germline ends.

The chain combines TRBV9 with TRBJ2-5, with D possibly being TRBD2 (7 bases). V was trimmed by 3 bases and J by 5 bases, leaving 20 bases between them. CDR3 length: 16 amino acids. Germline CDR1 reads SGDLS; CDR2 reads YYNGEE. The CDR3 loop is CASSERGGLLGETQYF. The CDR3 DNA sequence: TGTGCCAGCAGCGAGAGGGGGGGACTTCTCGGGGAGACCCAGTACTTC.

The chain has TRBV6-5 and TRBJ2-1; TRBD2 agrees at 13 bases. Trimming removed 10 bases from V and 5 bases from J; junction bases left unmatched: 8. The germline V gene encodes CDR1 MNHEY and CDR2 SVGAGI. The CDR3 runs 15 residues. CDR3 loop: CATSGGTSGNNEQFF. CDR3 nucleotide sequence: TGTGCCACCTCAGGGGGGACTAGCGGGAACAATGAGCAGTTCTTC.

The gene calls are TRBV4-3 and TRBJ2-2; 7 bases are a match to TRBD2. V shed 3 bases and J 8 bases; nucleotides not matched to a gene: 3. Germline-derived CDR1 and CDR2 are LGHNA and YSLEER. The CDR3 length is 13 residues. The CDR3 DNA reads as TGCGCCAGCAGCCACGCACTAGCGGGGGAGCTGTTTTTT. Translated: CASSHALAGELFF.

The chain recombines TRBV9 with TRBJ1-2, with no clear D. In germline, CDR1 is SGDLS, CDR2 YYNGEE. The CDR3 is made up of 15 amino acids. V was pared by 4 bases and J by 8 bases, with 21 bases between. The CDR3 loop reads CASSMEGSISDGYTF. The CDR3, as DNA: TGTGCCAGCAGCATGGAGGGAAGTATAAGTGACGGCTACACCTTC.

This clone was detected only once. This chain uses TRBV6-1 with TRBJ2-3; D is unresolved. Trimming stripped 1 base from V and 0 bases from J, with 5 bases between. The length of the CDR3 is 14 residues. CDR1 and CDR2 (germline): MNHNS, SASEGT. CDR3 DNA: TGTGCCAGCAGTGAAGAGCTGAGCACAGATACGCAGTATTTT. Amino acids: CASSEELSTDTQYF.

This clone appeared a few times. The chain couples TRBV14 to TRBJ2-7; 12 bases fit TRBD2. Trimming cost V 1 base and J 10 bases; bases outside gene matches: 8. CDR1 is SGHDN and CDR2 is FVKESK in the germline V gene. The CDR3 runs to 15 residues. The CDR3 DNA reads TGTGCCAGCAGCCAAGTTATGACTAGCGGGGGTGAACAGTACTTC. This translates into CASSQVMTSGGEQYF.

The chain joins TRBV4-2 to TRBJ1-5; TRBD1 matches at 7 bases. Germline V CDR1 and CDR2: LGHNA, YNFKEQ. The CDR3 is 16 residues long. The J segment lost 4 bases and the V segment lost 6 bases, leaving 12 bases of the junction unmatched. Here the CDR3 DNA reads TGTGCCAGCAGTCTAGACCGGGACAGTTATAATCAGCCCCAGCATTTT. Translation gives CASSLDRDSYNQPQHF.

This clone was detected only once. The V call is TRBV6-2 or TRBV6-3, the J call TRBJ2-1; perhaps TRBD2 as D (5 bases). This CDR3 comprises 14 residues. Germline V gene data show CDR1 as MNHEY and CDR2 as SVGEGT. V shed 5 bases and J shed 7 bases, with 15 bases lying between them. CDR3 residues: CASSRGSQRNEQFF. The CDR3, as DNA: TGTGCCAGCAGTAGAGGGTCCCAAAGGAATGAGCAGTTCTTC.

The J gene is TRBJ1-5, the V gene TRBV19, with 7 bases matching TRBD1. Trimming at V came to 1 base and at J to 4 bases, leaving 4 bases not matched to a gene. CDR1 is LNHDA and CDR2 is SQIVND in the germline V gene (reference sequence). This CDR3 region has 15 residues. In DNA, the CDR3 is TGTGCCAGTAGTATAGGAGGGGGCAAGAATCAGCCCCAGCATTTT. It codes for CASSIGGGKNQPQHF. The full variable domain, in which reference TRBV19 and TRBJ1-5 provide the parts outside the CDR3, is DGGITQSPKYLFRKEGQNVTLSCEQNLNHDAMYWYRQDPGQGLRLIYYSQIVNDFQKGDIAEGYSVSREKKESFPLTVTSAQKNPTAFYLCASSIGGGKNQPQHFGDGTRLSIL.

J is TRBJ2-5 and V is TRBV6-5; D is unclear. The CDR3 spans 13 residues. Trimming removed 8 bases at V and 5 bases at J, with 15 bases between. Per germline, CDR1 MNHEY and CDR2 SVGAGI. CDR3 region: CASVKSGSETQYF. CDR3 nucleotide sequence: TGTGCCAGCGTCAAGTCCGGGTCGGAGACCCAGTACTTC.

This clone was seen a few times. The CDR3 region has the DNA TGTGCCAGCAGTTACGACAGGGGGCGGACCGGGGAGCTGTTTTTT. This translates into CASSYDRGRTGELFF. V gene TRBV27 combines with J gene TRBJ2-2; 10 bases match TRBD1. The CDR3 consists of 15 residues. Germline loops: CDR1 MNHEY, CDR2 SMNVEV (reference sequence). V shed 4 bases and J 5 bases; nucleotides not matched to a gene: 4.

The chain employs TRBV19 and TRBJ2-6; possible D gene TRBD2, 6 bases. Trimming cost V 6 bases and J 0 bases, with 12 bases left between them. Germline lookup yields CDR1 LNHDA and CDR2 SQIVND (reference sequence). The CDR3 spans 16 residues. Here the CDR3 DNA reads TGTGCCAGTAGGAAATGGGGGGACTCTGGGGCCAACGTCCTGACTTTC. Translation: CASRKWGDSGANVLTF.

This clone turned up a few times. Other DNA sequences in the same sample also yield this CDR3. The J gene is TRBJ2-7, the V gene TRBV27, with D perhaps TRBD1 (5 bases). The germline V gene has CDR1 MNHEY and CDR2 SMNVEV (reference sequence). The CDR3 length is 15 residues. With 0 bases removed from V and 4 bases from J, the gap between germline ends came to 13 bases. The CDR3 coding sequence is TGTGCCAGCAGTTTATCGGGCTTCAGGGCTTACGAGCAGTACTTC. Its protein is CASSLSGFRAYEQYF.

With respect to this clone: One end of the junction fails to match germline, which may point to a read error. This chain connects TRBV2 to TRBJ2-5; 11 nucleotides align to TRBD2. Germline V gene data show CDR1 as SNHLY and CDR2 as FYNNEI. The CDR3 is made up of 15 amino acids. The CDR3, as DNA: TGTGCCAGCAGTGAAGCTGGGCTAGCGGGGGGCCACCGGGACTTC. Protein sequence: CASSEAGLAGGHRDF.

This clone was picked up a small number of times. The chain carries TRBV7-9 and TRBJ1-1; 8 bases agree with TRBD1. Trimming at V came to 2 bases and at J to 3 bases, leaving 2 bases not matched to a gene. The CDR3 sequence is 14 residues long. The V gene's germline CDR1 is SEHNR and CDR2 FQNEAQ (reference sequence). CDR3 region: CASSLQGADTEAFF. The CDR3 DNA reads TGTGCCAGCAGCTTACAGGGGGCAGACACTGAAGCTTTCTTT.

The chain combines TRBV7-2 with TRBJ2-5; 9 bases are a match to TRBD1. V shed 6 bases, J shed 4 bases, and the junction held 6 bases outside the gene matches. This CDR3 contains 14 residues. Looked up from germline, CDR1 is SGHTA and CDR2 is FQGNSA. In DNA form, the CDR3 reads TGTGCCAGCAGTCAACAGGGGGCGCGAGAGACCCAGTACTTC. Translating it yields CASSQQGARETQYF.

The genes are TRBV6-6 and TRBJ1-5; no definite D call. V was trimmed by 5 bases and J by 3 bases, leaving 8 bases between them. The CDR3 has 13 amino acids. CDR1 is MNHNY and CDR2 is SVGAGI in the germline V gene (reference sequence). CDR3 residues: CASSNGFNQPQHF. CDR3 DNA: TGTGCCAGCAGTAACGGTTTCAATCAGCCCCAGCATTTT.